The 21 T cell receptor beta chains reported below all come from one sample, sequenced in a study of T cell responses to AZD1222 COVID-19 vaccine. Data came from immunoSEQ multiplex PCR; TCRdb stores just in-frame clones and leaves some out. This sample has 99,000 or so clones, with approximately 89% found just once. This specimen was peripheral blood, taken 28 days after the second dose of the MenACWY control vaccine. The receptors derive from an adult who received the MenACWY meningococcal vaccine as a control.

This clone was found once. V gene TRBV6-5 combines with J gene TRBJ2-3, with TRBD1 identical over 9 bases. Unmatched junction bases numbered 11, after V lost 4 bases and J lost 6 bases. The CDR3 consists of 16 residues. Per the germline V gene, CDR1 is MNHEY and CDR2 is SVGAGI. The CDR3 protein is CASSFSGQGIPDTQYF. Here the CDR3 DNA reads TGTGCCAGCAGTTTCTCCGGACAGGGGATACCGGATACGCAGTATTTT.

This sequence joins TRBV19 and TRBJ1-1, with D possibly being TRBD1 (6 bases). V was trimmed by 3 bases and J by 2 bases, leaving 10 bases between them. CDR3 length: 14 residues. Germline loops: CDR1 LNHDA, CDR2 SQIVND (reference sequence). The CDR3 here is CASSMGGGNTEAFF. The CDR3 DNA reads TGTGCCAGTAGTATGGGGGGCGGAAACACTGAAGCTTTCTTT.

The chain joins TRBV12-3 or TRBV12-4 to TRBJ1-1; TRBD1 aligns across 8 bases. V shed 8 bases, J shed 11 bases, and the junction held 7 bases outside the gene matches. The CDR3 is 11 amino acids. CDR3 protein: CASGGQGTAFF. CDR3 nucleotides: TGTGCCAGCGGCGGACAGGGAACGGCTTTCTTT.

The V gene is TRBV2, the J gene TRBJ1-1; a possible D gene is TRBD1 (5 bases). CDR1 and CDR2 (germline): SNHLY, FYNNEI. Trimming pared 5 bases from V and 4 bases from J, leaving 17 bases between. The CDR3 has 15 amino acids. CDR3 bases: TGTGCCAGCAGTAGAGACCAGGGCTTGACCACTGAAGCTTTCTTT. Amino acids: CASSRDQGLTTEAFF.

The chain recombines TRBV18 with TRBJ1-2; D perhaps matches TRBD1 (5 bases). Germline lookup yields CDR1 KGHSH and CDR2 LQKENI. This CDR3 has 13 amino acids. V lost 5 bases, J lost 8 bases, and 15 bases lay in between. The CDR3 DNA reads as TGTGCCAGCTCAACCAGGGAGTTAAGGGGCTACACCTTC. Translating it yields CASSTRELRGYTF.

This clone was found once. The rearrangement uses TRBV6-4 and TRBJ2-1; possible D gene TRBD1, 5 bases. Germline CDR1 is MRHNA and CDR2 is SNTAGT. Trimming took off 0 bases at V and 6 bases at J, with 12 bases between the two ends. CDR3 size: 15 residues. CDR3 nucleotides: TGTGCCAGCAGTGACTCATATGTAGGGGCCAATGAGCAGTTCTTC. It encodes CASSDSYVGANEQFF.

The chain combines TRBV4-1 with TRBJ1-6; TRBD1 matches at 8 bases. Germline-derived CDR1 and CDR2 are MGHRA and YSYEKL. The CDR3 has 15 amino acids. V was clipped by 4 bases and J by 5 bases; unmatched bases: 4. CDR3 in DNA: TGCGCCAGCAGCCTCCGACAGGGGAATAATTCACCCCTCCACTTT. Its protein product is CASSLRQGNNSPLHF.

V is TRBV9 and J is TRBJ1-1, with TRBD1 matching 8 bases. V was pared by 3 bases and J by 6 bases, with 7 bases of the junction left unmatched. The CDR3 contains 14 residues. Germline CDR1 and CDR2: SGDLS and YYNGEE. CDR3 bases: TGTGCCAGCAGCGCCGGACAGGGCGCCGCTGAAGCTTTCTTT. Translation gives CASSAGQGAAEAFF. The full variable domain, rest sourced from reference TRBV9 and TRBJ1-1, is DSGVTQTPKHLITATGQRVTLRCSPRSGDLSVYWYQQSLDQGLQFLIQYYNGEERAKGNILERFSAQQFPDLHSELNLSSLELGDSALYFCASSAGQGAAEAFFGQGTRLTVV.

This sequence joins TRBV27 and TRBJ2-3, with 7 bases lining up with TRBD2. The V and J ends lost 4 bases and 3 bases, in that order; junction bases with no gene match: 7. Germline V gene sequence: CDR1 MNHEY, CDR2 SMNVEV (reference sequence). The CDR3 is 15 amino acids. CDR3 nucleotide sequence: TGTGCCAGCAGTTGGGGCCGGGGGGTGACAGATACGCAGTATTTT. Protein sequence: CASSWGRGVTDTQYF.

This clone was seen more than once but under ten times. The chain carries TRBV7-2 and TRBJ1-2; D possibly corresponds to TRBD1 (6 bases). Trimming left V 6 bases short and J 0 bases short, with 14 bases between. CDR1 SGHTA and CDR2 FQGNSA come from the germline V gene. This CDR3 has 15 residues. For the CDR3, the DNA is TGTGCCAGCAGGGTGGACAGCGAAGCTAACTATGGCTACACCTTC. The encoded protein is CASRVDSEANYGYTF.

V usage is TRBV5-1 and J usage is TRBJ1-2, with TRBD1 identical over 9 bases. Unmatched junction bases numbered 9, after V lost 7 bases and J lost 8 bases. The CDR3 consists of 13 residues. Germline V gives CDR1 SGHRS, CDR2 YFSETQ. CDR3 in amino acids: CASGIQGAQGYTF. The CDR3 DNA sequence: TGCGCCAGCGGAATACAGGGGGCGCAAGGCTACACCTTC.

DNA for the CDR3: TGTGCCAGCAGCTCCTCCGGGGTGCGGGAAGACTATGGCTACACCTTC. This encodes CASSSSGVREDYGYTF. V and J are TRBV13 and TRBJ1-2; D ambiguous. The germline V gene encodes CDR1 PRHDT and CDR2 FYEKMQ (reference sequence). There are 16 residues in the CDR3. V was cut by 4 bases and J by 3 bases, with 18 bases left in between.

This chain connects TRBV7-9 to TRBJ2-3, with no clear D. The CDR3 is 13 amino acids. The germline gives CDR1 SEHNR, CDR2 FQNEAQ (reference sequence). V lost 4 bases and J 1 base, leaving 6 bases between the germline ends. The CDR3 sequence: CASSSSGTDTQYF. Here the CDR3 DNA reads TGTGCCAGCAGCTCGAGCGGCACAGATACGCAGTATTTT.

The chain recombines TRBV23-1 with TRBJ2-4; D ambiguous. TRBV23-1 falls under the ORF class, with uncertain function. Trimming cost V 9 bases and J 6 bases, with 18 bases left between them. The CDR3 is 14 residues long. DNA for the CDR3: TGCGCCAGTCCAAACTTCGGACCGAGAAACATTCAGTACTTC. This codes for CASPNFGPRNIQYF.

The gene calls are TRBV19 and TRBJ1-1; tentative D call: TRBD1 (6 bases). The V end was cut by 5 bases, the J end by 2 bases, with 15 bases between. Germline loops: CDR1 LNHDA, CDR2 SQIVND (reference sequence). This CDR3 comprises 15 residues. CDR3 residues: CASSGQGPTNTEAFF. The CDR3 nucleotides read TGTGCCAGTAGTGGTCAGGGGCCCACAAACACTGAAGCTTTCTTT. Looking up the rest from reference TRBV19 and TRBJ1-1 gives the full variable domain: DGGITQSPKYLFRKEGQNVTLSCEQNLNHDAMYWYRQDPGQGLRLIYYSQIVNDFQKGDIAEGYSVSREKKESFPLTVTSAQKNPTAFYLCASSGQGPTNTEAFFGQGTRLTVV.

V gene TRBV6-5 combines with J gene TRBJ1-2; D might be TRBD1 (5 bases). The V gene lost 6 bases and the J gene lost 5 bases, with 16 bases spanning the gap. The germline V gene has CDR1 MNHEY and CDR2 SVGAGI. The CDR3 is 14 amino acids. This CDR3 is CASSPTKGAYGYTF. For the CDR3, the DNA is TGTGCCAGCAGCCCGACAAAAGGGGCTTATGGCTACACCTTC.

This clone was seen a handful of times. V gene TRBV19 combines with J gene TRBJ1-5, with 9 bases lining up with TRBD1. Germline CDR1 and CDR2: LNHDA and SQIVND (reference sequence). The CDR3 loop spans 16 amino acids. V was pared by 1 base and J by 7 bases, with 8 bases of the junction left unmatched. The CDR3 region is CASSIATGGAGQPQHF. As DNA, the CDR3 is TGTGCCAGTAGTATAGCAACAGGGGGCGCGGGGCAGCCCCAGCATTTT.

The V and J genes are TRBV21-1 and TRBJ1-1; TRBD1, as called in the table, went unchecked against the DNA. TRBV21-1 is a pseudogene locus. This CDR3 region has 17 residues. The CDR3 nucleotides read TGTGCCAGCAGCCGAGGGGGAGGACAGGGGGCCGACACTGAAGCTTTCTTT. Encoded protein: CASSRGGGQGADTEAFF.

The sample holds one count of this clone. The V gene is TRBV19, the J gene TRBJ1-5; no clear D gene. Germline CDR1 LNHDA, CDR2 SQIVND (reference sequence). Between the trimmed V and J ends, which lost 7 bases and 5 bases, there was a span of 15 bases. CDR3 length: 14 residues. The CDR3 DNA is TGTGCCAGTACCCTTGACTCTGTATATCAGCCCCAGCATTTT. Its protein is CASTLDSVYQPQHF.

This rearrangement joins TRBV24-1 to TRBJ2-6, with D hard to call. With 4 bases removed from V and 0 bases from J, the gap between germline ends came to 12 bases. CDR1 is KGHDR and CDR2 is SFDVKD in the germline V gene. The CDR3 extends over 17 amino acids. The CDR3 nucleotides read TGTGCCACCAGTGACCCTGACGGAAGCTCTGGGGCCAACGTCCTGACTTTC. Encoded protein: CATSDPDGSSGANVLTF.

This chain connects TRBV7-6 to TRBJ2-7; no clear D. Trimming stripped 1 base from V and 5 bases from J, with 9 bases between. Germline V gene sequence: CDR1 SGHVS, CDR2 FNYEAQ. This CDR3 has 13 amino acids. The CDR3 region is CASSLGQVDEQYF. CDR3 sequence (DNA): TGTGCCAGCAGCTTAGGGCAGGTCGACGAGCAGTACTTC.